The following is a TCR beta chain sequence with its context. What this receptor recognizes is not known. No base quality information exists; no much larger clone differs at one position. V is pared back by 0 bases and J by 0 bases, with 5 bases lying between the germline termini. There are 14 amino acids in the CDR3, from cysteine to phenylalanine inclusive. Kept here is only the CDR3 DNA, which spans 42 bases and is read in frame from base 1. CDR1 LNHNV and CDR2 YYDKDF were looked up in the germline V gene (reference sequence). RNA was extracted using the RNeasy kit, and roughly 0.5 to 1 ug of the RNA was reverse transcribed with random hexamers. The immunoSEQ multiplex PCR assay, which covers 54 Vbeta and 13 Jbeta segments, was used to amplify TCR beta CDR3 regions. PCR amplification bias was corrected using a synthetic template baseline for primer optimization and computational correction. For the original study's pipeline: Only productive sequences were kept, with reads annotated to V, D and J genes according to IMGT and analyzed in immunoSEQ Analyzer. Clonality was calculated as one minus the Shannon entropy normalized by log2 of the number of productive unique sequences. For each patient and control, public and private clones were evaluated within the 100 most prevalent clones. A clone was defined as Susac-specific if it was absent from the healthy and MS cohorts, from 1052 published viral clones and from other ImmuneACCESS disease sequences. TCRdb ran its own pipeline on the public reads, namely fastp trimming at Q25 and MiXCR clone calling, and kept in-frame beta chains. Rows with a matching CDR3 protein are joined into one entry that keeps the most common DNA and genes. The V and J calls come from TCRdb's annotation, not from the publication. The sample table contains 150,000 to 200,000 distinct CDR3 sequences; only one count was recorded for 85% to 95% of them. The ten largest clones represent approximately 0.099% of the sample.

This record comes from a study of CD8 T cells in Susac syndrome (dated by TCRdb to about 2019). With regard to the full study: Among the Susac syndrome patients who were sequenced, clinically active disease was present in five or six and clinical remission was observed in eight or nine. At blood withdrawal, Susac syndrome patients were either therapy-naive, taking corticosteroids (in some cases with IVIg as well), or taking IVIg alone. Whether CD8+ T cell activation and differentiation in Susac syndrome was antigen driven was tested using repertoire sequencing. Study-wide conclusions, independent of this receptor: In patients with Susac syndrome, the CD4+ T cell repertoire showed no detectable clonal expansion. The number of individuals in the TCR sequencing and HLA analysis was acknowledged as relatively small.

Peripheral blood CD8+ and CD4+ T cells from healthy donors, Susac syndrome patients and multiple sclerosis patients were profiled using high-throughput TCR beta sequencing. The Susac syndrome patients fulfilled recently defined diagnostic criteria for definite or probable disease. Bulk CD8+ and CD4+ T cells were purified magnetically by negative isolation, whereas CD8+ TEMRA cells were enriched by FACS. Blood was collected in EDTA tubes and processed within 24 hours, with PBMCs isolated through density gradient centrifugation. PBMCs intended for TCR sequencing were cryopreserved in liquid nitrogen and thawed later in a water bath at 37 degrees C. Purity of sorted or isolated CD4+, CD8+ and CD8+ TEMRA cells was at least 90%.

The source of this sequence is a human donor with Susac syndrome. Sequencing used CD4+ T cells from PBMCs. The sequence joins TRBV15 to TRBJ1-2, with the D gene call left open. The DNA reads TGTGCCACCAGCAGAGATGGAGCTAACTATGGCTACACCTTC. This yields the protein CATSRDGANYGYTF.